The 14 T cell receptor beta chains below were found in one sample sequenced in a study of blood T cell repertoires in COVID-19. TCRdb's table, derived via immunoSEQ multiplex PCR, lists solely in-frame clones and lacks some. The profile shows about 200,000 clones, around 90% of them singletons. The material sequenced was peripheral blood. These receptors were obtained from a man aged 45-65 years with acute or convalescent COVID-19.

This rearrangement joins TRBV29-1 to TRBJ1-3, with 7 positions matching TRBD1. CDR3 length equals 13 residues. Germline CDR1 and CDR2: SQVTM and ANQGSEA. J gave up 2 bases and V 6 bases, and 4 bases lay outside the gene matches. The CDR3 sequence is CSVQTGTGNTIYF. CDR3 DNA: TGCAGCGTCCAGACAGGGACTGGAAACACCATATATTTT.

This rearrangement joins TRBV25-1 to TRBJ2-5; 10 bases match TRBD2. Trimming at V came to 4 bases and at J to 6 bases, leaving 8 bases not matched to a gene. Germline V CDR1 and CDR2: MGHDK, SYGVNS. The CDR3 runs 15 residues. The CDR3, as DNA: TGTGCCAGCAGTGGCTTTCCTAGCGGGAGACAGACCCAGTACTTC. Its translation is CASSGFPSGRQTQYF.

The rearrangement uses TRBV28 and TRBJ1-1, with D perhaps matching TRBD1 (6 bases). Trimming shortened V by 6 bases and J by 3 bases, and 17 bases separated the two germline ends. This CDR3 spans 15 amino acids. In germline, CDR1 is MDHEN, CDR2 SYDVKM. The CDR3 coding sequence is TGTGCCAGCAGACCCCCGGGTGGGGGCTACACTGAAGCTTTCTTT. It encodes CASRPPGGGYTEAFF.

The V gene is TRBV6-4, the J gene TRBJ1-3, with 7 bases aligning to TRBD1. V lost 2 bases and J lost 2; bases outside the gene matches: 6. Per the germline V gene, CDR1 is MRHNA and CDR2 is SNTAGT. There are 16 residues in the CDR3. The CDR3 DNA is TGTGCCAGCAGTGACAACGACAGGGCCACTGGAAACACCATATATTTT. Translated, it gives CASSDNDRATGNTIYF.

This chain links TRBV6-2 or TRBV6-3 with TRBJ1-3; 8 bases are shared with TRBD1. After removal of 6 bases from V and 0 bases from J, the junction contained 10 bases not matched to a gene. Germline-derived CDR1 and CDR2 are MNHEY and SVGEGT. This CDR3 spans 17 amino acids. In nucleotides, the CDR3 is TGTGCCAGCAGCCATCGGGGACAGGCGCGCTCTGGAAACACCATATATTTT. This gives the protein CASSHRGQARSGNTIYF.

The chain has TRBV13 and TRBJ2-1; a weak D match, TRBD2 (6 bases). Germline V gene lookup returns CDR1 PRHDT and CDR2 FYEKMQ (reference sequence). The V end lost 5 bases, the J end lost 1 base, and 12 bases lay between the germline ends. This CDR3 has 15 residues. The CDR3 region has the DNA TGTGCCAGCAGCCCTCGACTAGAATCCTACAATGAGCAGTTCTTC. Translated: CASSPRLESYNEQFF. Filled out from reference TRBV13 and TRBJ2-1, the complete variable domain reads AAGVIQSPRHLIKEKRETATLKCYPIPRHDTVYWYQQGPGQDPQFLISFYEKMQSDKGSIPDRFSAQQFSDYHSELNMSSLELGDSALYFCASSPRLESYNEQFFGPGTRLTVL.

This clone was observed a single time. CDR3 amino acids: CASSFYVGGGEKLFF. The CDR3 region has the DNA TGTGCCAGCAGCTTCTATGTTGGAGGAGGGGAAAAACTGTTTTTT. The chain couples TRBV7-9 to TRBJ1-4; D remains ambiguous. V lost 3 bases and J lost 8, with 16 bases in between. Germline CDR1 and CDR2: SEHNR and FQNEAQ (reference sequence). The CDR3 runs 15 residues. Full variable domain (remainder filled in from reference TRBV7-9 and TRBJ1-4): DTGVSQNPRHKITKRGQNVTFRCDPISEHNRLYWYRQTLGQGPEFLTYFQNEAQLEKSRLLSDRFSAERPKGSFSTLEIQRTEQGDSAMYLCASSFYVGGGEKLFFGSGTQLSVL.

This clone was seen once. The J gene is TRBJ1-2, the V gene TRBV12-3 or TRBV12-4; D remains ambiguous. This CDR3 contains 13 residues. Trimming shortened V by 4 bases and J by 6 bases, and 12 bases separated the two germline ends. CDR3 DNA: TGTGCCAGCAGTTCCTCAAATGCGCATGGCTACACCTTC. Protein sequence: CASSSSNAHGYTF.

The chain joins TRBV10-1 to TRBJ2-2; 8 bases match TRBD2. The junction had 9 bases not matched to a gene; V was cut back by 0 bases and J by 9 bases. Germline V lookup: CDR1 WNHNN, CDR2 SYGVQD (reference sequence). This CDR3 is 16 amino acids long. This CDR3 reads CASSESTSGRYRELFF. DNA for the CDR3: TGCGCCAGCAGTGAGTCGACCAGCGGGAGATATAGGGAGCTGTTTTTT.

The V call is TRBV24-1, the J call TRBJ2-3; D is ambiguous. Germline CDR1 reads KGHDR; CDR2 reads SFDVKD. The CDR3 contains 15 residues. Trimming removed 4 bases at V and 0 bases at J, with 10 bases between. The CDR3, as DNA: TGTGCCACCAGTGACCGACTGACTAGCACAGATACGCAGTATTTT. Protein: CATSDRLTSTDTQYF.

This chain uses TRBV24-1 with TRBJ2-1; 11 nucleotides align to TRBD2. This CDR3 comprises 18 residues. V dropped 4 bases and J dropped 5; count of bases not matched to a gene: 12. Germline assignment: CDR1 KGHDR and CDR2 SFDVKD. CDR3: CATSDPTTSGRTHNEQFF. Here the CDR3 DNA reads TGTGCCACCAGTGACCCAACTACTAGCGGGAGAACCCACAATGAGCAGTTCTTC.

The DNA of the CDR3 is TGTGCCAGCAGCCACCGGGTAGGTGGCACAGATACGCAGTATTTT. Translation: CASSHRVGGTDTQYF. This chain links TRBV7-6 with TRBJ2-3; D call uncertain. CDR1 and CDR2 (germline): SGHVS, FNYEAQ. This CDR3 region has 15 residues. With 5 bases removed from V and 1 base from J, the gap between germline ends came to 13 bases.

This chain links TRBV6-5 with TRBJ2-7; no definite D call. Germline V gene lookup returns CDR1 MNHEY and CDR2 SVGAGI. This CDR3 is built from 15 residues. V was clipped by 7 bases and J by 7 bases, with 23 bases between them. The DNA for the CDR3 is TGTGCCAGCACTCGTGACCCTACAGACCCCACGGAGCAGTACTTC. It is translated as CASTRDPTDPTEQYF.

CDR3 region: CASSLRVYEKLFF. CDR3 DNA: TGTGCCAGCAGCTTGCGGGTTTACGAAAAACTGTTTTTT. The V and J genes are TRBV5-6 and TRBJ1-4, with D unclear. Trimming removed 1 base from V and 8 bases from J, with 9 bases in between. Germline assignment: CDR1 SGHDT and CDR2 YYEEEE. This CDR3 is 13 amino acids long.